One T cell receptor (beta chain) is described in this entry. This record belongs to a study of blood T cells in healthy people across ages. The CDR3 spans 16 residues. Germline CDR1 and CDR2: MNHNS and SASEGT. The trim removed 4 bases at V and 2 bases at J, leaving 10 bases unmatched. Sample-barcoded 5' priming and a J-beta primer mix drove a second PCR of about 7 to 11 cycles. TCRdb processed the 5' RACE reads anew with MiXCR; each CDR3 protein has one entry. Among 1.5 million to 2 million distinct CDR3 sequences listed, 25% to 30% were seen once. The chain uses TRBV6-1 and TRBJ2-7, with TRBD2 identical over 8 bases. The sequence was obtained from a woman aged 25 to 39 in good health. Sequences were obtained from blood. The CDR3 DNA sequence: TGTGCCAGCAGTGTTACCGGGACTAGGGGACCCTACGAGCAGTACTTC. Translated, it gives CASSVTGTRGPYEQYF.